This entry is about one T cell receptor beta chain. These data belong to a study of blood T cell repertoires in COVID-19. Study background: The United States, Italy and Spain supplied acute and convalescent COVID-19 samples. T cells, B-cell-depleted T cells, or PBMCs supplied cDNA or gDNA.

Per the original methods: Reference gene primer amplification gave nucleated cell count estimates. Libraries were prepared by immunoSEQ multiplex PCR; TCRdb keeps only in-frame clonotypes and omits some of them. V and J calls and clone size are given by that table; D and trimming were obtained from the DNA. The sample includes approximately 61,000 clones, about 80% of them seen just once. The germline V and J ends were trimmed by 11 bases and 5 bases, with 24 bases remaining between them. CDR3 length: 16 residues. The germline V gene encodes CDR1 SEHNR and CDR2 FQNEAQ (reference sequence). The clonotype comes from an elderly man with active or convalescent COVID-19. V and J are TRBV7-9 and TRBJ2-2; TRBD2 is a possible D gene (7 bases). Sequencing was carried out using peripheral blood. The CDR3 DNA sequence: TGTGCCTCATTTTTAGCCCGGGGGGCTCTAACCGGGGAGCTGTTTTTT. Protein sequence: CASFLARGALTGELFF.